These 20 T cell receptor beta chains were all obtained from the same sample, sequenced in a study of blood T cells in healthy people across ages. Through a sample-barcoded 5' primer and a J-beta primer mix, a second PCR was run for about 7 to 12 cycles. MiXCR was run by TCRdb on the 5' RACE reads, yielding one entry per CDR3 protein. The sample comprises 1.2 million to 1.5 million distinct CDR3 sequences, approximately 59% of which are singletons, and more than 6% rests with the top ten. The sequenced material came from blood. These receptors were collected from a man aged 18 to 30 in good health.

Written as DNA, the CDR3 is TGCAGCGTTGACGGCCAACTAGCGGGAGGGCCCTCACGGCCAGATACGCAGTATTTT. Protein sequence: CSVDGQLAGGPSRPDTQYF. The chain is built from TRBV29-1 and TRBJ2-3; 13 nucleotides agree with TRBD2. The CDR3 has 19 residues. Trimming took 3 bases from V and 4 from J; bases not matched to a gene: 16. From germline, CDR1 is SQVTM and CDR2 ANQGSEA.

The chain is built from TRBV6-1 and TRBJ2-5; 8 bases are a match to TRBD2. With V trimmed by 6 bases and J by 8 bases, 17 bases remained unmatched. Germline V gene sequence: CDR1 MNHNS, CDR2 SASEGT. There are 16 residues in the CDR3. The CDR3 nucleotides read TGTGCCAGCAGAGCTATAGCGGGACCCGGCCAGGATACCCAGTACTTC. Protein: CASRAIAGPGQDTQYF.

The V and J genes are TRBV20-1 and TRBJ2-5, with TRBD2 matching 7 bases. The ends lost 1 base at V and 9 bases at J; junction bases unmatched: 11. This CDR3 has 14 amino acids. Germline V gives CDR1 DFQATT, CDR2 SNEGSKA (reference sequence). The CDR3: CSARVLAGPLAQYF. The CDR3, as DNA: TGCAGTGCTAGAGTGTTAGCGGGCCCTTTGGCCCAGTACTTC.

The chain couples TRBV12-3 or TRBV12-4 to TRBJ2-1; 8 nucleotides agree with TRBD2. J was trimmed by 14 bases and V by 8 bases; bases with no gene match: 8. The CDR3 has 11 amino acids. The CDR3 here is CASSTGGGKFF. In DNA form, the CDR3 reads TGTGCCAGCTCTACCGGGGGGGGTAAGTTCTTC.

The rearrangement links TRBV28 to TRBJ2-5; 9 bases are shared with TRBD1. The CDR3 extends over 14 amino acids. The germline V gene encodes CDR1 MDHEN and CDR2 SYDVKM. J gave up 3 bases and V 6 bases, and 5 bases lay outside the gene matches. CDR3 region: CASRAGTGKETQYF. The CDR3 nucleotides read TGTGCCAGCAGGGCTGGGACAGGGAAAGAGACCCAGTACTTC.

V gene TRBV4-1 combines with J gene TRBJ1-1; weak D call: TRBD1 (5 bases). V gave up 1 base and J gave up 2 bases, with 8 bases separating them. CDR1 and CDR2 (germline): MGHRA, YSYEKL. The CDR3 sequence is 14 residues long. CDR3 region: CASSQVRTNTEAFF. Written as DNA, the CDR3 is TGCGCCAGCAGCCAAGTTCGGACAAACACTGAAGCTTTCTTT.

This chain joins TRBV6-1 and TRBJ2-4; D may match TRBD1 or TRBD2 (5 bases each). The tail of the sequence fits TRBJ2-7 better, so the J call may be wrong. The CDR3 consists of 16 residues. Germline assignment: CDR1 MNHNS and CDR2 SASEGT. CDR3 in DNA: TGTGCCAGCGCGTTCCGGGGCCAGGGATACTCCTACGAGCAGTACTTC. It is translated as CASAFRGQGYSYEQYF.

The V and J genes are TRBV27 and TRBJ2-7; D is uncertain. This CDR3 has 14 residues. Germline CDR1 reads MNHEY; CDR2 reads SMNVEV (reference sequence). Trimming left V 3 bases short and J 0 bases short, with 9 bases between. In DNA form, the CDR3 reads TGTGCCAGCAGTTTCGGACCCAGCTCCTACGAGCAGTACTTC. The encoded protein is CASSFGPSSYEQYF.

The chain joins TRBV2 to TRBJ2-1, with a weak D call TRBD2 (6 bases). Trimming pared 6 bases from V and 4 bases from J, leaving 13 bases between. The CDR3 consists of 14 residues. The germline gives CDR1 SNHLY, CDR2 FYNNEI. CDR3 nucleotides: TGTGCCAGCAGGGGAACTAGCTTGTACAATGAGCAGTTCTTC. Its protein is CASRGTSLYNEQFF.

The genes are TRBV28 and TRBJ2-3; D uncertain. CDR1 and CDR2 (germline): MDHEN, SYDVKM. The CDR3 is made up of 15 amino acids. V lost 2 bases and J 1 base, leaving 10 bases between the germline ends. The chain's CDR3 is CASSLGALGTDTQYF. In DNA, the CDR3 is TGTGCCAGCAGTTTAGGTGCCTTAGGCACAGATACGCAGTATTTT.

The chain couples TRBV7-9 to TRBJ2-7; TRBD2 agrees at 9 bases. The ends lost 5 bases at V and 4 bases at J; junction bases unmatched: 9. CDR1 is SEHNR, CDR2 FQNEAQ, per germline (reference sequence). The CDR3 covers 15 residues. The CDR3 bases are TGTGCCAGCAGCGACCGGGCGGGGGGGCAGTACGAGCAGTACTTC. Protein product: CASSDRAGGQYEQYF.

The chain joins TRBV5-1 to TRBJ2-3; no firm D call. Trimming left V 4 bases short and J 0 bases short, with 12 bases between. Germline CDR1 and CDR2: SGHRS and YFSETQ. This CDR3 is 15 amino acids long. CDR3 sequence (DNA): TGCGCCAGCAGCACGGACGCGGCTAGCACAGATACGCAGTATTTT. It codes for CASSTDAASTDTQYF.

This sequence joins TRBV12-3 or TRBV12-4 and TRBJ1-2; possibly TRBD1 for D (5 bases). Trimming shortened V by 3 bases and J by 2 bases, and 13 bases separated the two germline ends. The CDR3 has 15 amino acids. CDR3 loop: CASSLSQGGNYGYTF. The CDR3 DNA follows: TGTGCCAGCAGTTTGTCCCAGGGAGGGAACTATGGCTACACCTTC.

The chain recombines TRBV2 with TRBJ1-2; TRBD1 might be the D (5 bases). V lost 6 bases, J lost 6 bases, and 11 bases lay in between. Germline V CDR1 and CDR2: SNHLY, FYNNEI. The CDR3 extends over 12 amino acids. The CDR3 DNA follows: TGTGCCAGCAGGGAGACAGATCATGGCTACACCTTC. It encodes CASRETDHGYTF.

This chain links TRBV4-1 with TRBJ1-2; no reliable D call. V was cut by 0 bases and J by 2 bases, with 13 bases left in between. From germline, CDR1 is MGHRA and CDR2 YSYEKL. The CDR3 runs to 16 residues. CDR3 loop: CASSQDPTYTNYGYTF. DNA of the CDR3: TGCGCCAGCAGCCAAGATCCAACTTACACCAACTATGGCTACACCTTC.

V gene TRBV25-1 combines with J gene TRBJ2-7, with 10 positions matching TRBD1. The J call is doubtful: the DNA matches TRBJ2-5 better. Per the germline V gene, CDR1 is MGHDK and CDR2 is SYGVNS. CDR3 length: 14 amino acids. CDR3 nucleotide sequence: TGTGCCAGCAGTGTAGACAGGGGGCTGGAGACCCAGTACTTC. Translating gives CASSVDRGLETQYF.

This clonotype was seen a handful of times. This rearrangement joins TRBV20-1 to TRBJ2-5; the D is unclear. The CDR3 runs to 13 residues. Trimming took off 6 bases at V and 5 bases at J, with 16 bases between the two ends. Germline V gene lookup returns CDR1 DFQATT and CDR2 SNEGSKA (reference sequence). The DNA of the CDR3 is TGCAGTGCCCCGACTGGTACGGTTGAGACCCAGTACTTC. Protein product: CSAPTGTVETQYF.

This clonotype was counted between two and nine times. The V call is TRBV4-1, the J call TRBJ2-1, with 11 bases lining up with TRBD2. Germline CDR1 is MGHRA and CDR2 is YSYEKL. V gave up 2 bases and J gave up 0 bases; unmatched junction bases: 3. This CDR3 has 17 amino acids. Written as DNA, the CDR3 is TGCGCCAGCAGCCAAACTAGCGGGAGTGCCTCCTACAATGAGCAGTTCTTC. It translates to CASSQTSGSASYNEQFF.

This clonotype was seen a few times. The chain couples TRBV7-9 to TRBJ2-4, with D possibly matching TRBD2 (6 bases). The J call may be wrong; the DNA end is better matched by TRBJ2-7. Germline V gene lookup returns CDR1 SEHNR and CDR2 FQNEAQ (reference sequence). The CDR3 has 15 amino acids. CDR3 residues: CASSHMYGGLYEQYF. As DNA, the CDR3 is TGTGCCAGCAGCCACATGTACGGGGGACTCTACGAGCAGTACTTC.

The rearrangement links TRBV10-1 to TRBJ2-1, with D perhaps being TRBD1 or TRBD2 (8 bases each). Germline V CDR1 and CDR2: WNHNN, SYGVQD (reference sequence). The CDR3 has 20 amino acids. V was shortened by 4 bases and J by 1 base, with 26 bases between the two germline ends. The CDR3 protein is CASSGTGSSGGSPSYNEQFF. The DNA for the CDR3 is TGCGCCAGCAGTGGGACAGGGTCCAGCGGGGGTTCTCCATCCTACAATGAGCAGTTCTTC.